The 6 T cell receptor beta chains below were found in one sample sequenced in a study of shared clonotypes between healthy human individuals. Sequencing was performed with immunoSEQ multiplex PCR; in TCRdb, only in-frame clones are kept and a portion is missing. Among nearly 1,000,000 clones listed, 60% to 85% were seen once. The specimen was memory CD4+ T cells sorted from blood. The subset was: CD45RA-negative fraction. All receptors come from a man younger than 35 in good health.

This CDR3 is CASSPIPAGQGANEQFF. The CDR3 DNA follows: TGTGCCAGCTCACCAATTCCGGCGGGACAGGGTGCCAATGAGCAGTTCTTC. The rearrangement uses TRBV18 and TRBJ2-1; 9 bases align to TRBD1. J gave up 6 bases and V 2 bases, and 11 bases lay outside the gene matches. Germline V gene lookup returns CDR1 KGHSH and CDR2 LQKENI. CDR3 size: 17 residues.

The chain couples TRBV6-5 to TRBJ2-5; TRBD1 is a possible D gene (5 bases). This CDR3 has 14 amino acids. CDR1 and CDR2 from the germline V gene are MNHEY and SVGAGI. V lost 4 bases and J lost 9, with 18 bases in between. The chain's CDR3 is CASSSAGLGWAQYF. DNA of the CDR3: TGTGCCAGCAGTTCCGCAGGGTTGGGGTGGGCCCAGTACTTC.

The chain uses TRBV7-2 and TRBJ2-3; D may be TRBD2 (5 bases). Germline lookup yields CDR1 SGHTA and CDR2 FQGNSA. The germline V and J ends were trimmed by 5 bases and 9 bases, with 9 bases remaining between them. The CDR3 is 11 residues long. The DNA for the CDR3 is TGTGCCAGCAGCCGGGGAAAGACGCAGTATTTT. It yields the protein CASSRGKTQYF.

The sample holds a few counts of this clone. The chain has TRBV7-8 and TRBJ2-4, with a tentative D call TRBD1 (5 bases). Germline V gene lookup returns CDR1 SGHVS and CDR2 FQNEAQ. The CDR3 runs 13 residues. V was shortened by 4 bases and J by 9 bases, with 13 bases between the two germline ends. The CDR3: CASSSTHQGIQYF. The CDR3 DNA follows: TGTGCCAGCAGCTCAACGCACCAGGGCATTCAGTACTTC.

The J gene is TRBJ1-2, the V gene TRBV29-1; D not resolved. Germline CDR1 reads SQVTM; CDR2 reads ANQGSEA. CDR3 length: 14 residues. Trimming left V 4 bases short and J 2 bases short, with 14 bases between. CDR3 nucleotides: TGCAGCGTTGGGACCTCGGACGGAAACTATGGCTACACCTTC. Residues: CSVGTSDGNYGYTF. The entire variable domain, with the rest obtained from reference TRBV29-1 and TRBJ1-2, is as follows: SAVISQKPSRDICQRGTSLTIQCQVDSQVTMMFWYRQQPGQSLTLIATANQGSEATYESGFVIDKFPISRPNLTFSTLTVSNMSPEDSSIYLCSVGTSDGNYGYTFGSGTRLTVV.

The CDR3: CASSILSGNLAKNIQYF. The DNA of the CDR3 is TGTGCCAGCAGCATACTGTCCGGGAATCTAGCCAAAAACATTCAGTACTTC. The gene calls are TRBV7-9 and TRBJ2-4, with D tentatively TRBD2 (5 bases). This CDR3 comprises 17 residues. Germline CDR1 and CDR2: SEHNR and FQNEAQ (reference sequence). V dropped 5 bases and J dropped 0 bases, with 17 bases sitting between them. The complete variable domain, with remaining parts taken from reference TRBV7-9 and TRBJ2-4, reads DTGVSQNPRHKITKRGQNVTFRCDPISEHNRLYWYRQTLGQGPEFLTYFQNEAQLEKSRLLSDRFSAERPKGSFSTLEIQRTEQGDSAMYLCASSILSGNLAKNIQYFGAGTRLSVL.